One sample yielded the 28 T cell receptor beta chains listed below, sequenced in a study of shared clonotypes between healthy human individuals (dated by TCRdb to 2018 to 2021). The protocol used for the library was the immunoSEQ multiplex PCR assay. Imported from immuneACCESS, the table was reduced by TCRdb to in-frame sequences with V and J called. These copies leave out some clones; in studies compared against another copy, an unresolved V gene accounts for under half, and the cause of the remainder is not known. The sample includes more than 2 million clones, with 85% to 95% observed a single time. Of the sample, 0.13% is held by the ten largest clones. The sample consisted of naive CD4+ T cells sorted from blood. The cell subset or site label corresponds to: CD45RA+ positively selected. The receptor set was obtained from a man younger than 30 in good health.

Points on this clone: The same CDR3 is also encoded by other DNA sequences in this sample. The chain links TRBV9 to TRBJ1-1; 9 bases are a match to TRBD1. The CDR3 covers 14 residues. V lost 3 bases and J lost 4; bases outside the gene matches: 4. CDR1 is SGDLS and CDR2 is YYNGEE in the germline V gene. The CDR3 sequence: CASSARQGGTEAFF. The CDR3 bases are TGTGCCAGCAGCGCTAGACAGGGGGGCACTGAAGCTTTCTTT.

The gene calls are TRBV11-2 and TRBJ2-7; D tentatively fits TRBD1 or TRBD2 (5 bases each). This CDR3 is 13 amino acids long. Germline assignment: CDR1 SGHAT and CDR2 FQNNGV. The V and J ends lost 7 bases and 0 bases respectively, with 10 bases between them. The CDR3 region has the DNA TGTGCCAGCAAAGAGGGGAACTCCTACGAGCAGTACTTC. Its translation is CASKEGNSYEQYF.

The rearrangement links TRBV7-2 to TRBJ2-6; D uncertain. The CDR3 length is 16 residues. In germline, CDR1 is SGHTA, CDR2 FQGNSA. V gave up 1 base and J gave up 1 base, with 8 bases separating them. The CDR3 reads CASSLVTVSGANVLTF. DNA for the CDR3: TGTGCCAGCAGCTTAGTGACGGTGTCTGGGGCCAACGTCCTGACTTTC.

CDR3 protein: CASSSGWLDQPQHF. As DNA, the CDR3 is TGTGCCAGCAGCTCGGGTTGGCTAGATCAGCCCCAGCATTTT. This chain joins TRBV7-2 and TRBJ1-5; D remains ambiguous. Germline CDR1 and CDR2: SGHTA and FQGNSA. Trimming took off 4 bases at V and 5 bases at J, with 12 bases between the two ends. The CDR3 has 14 residues.

In nucleotides, the CDR3 is TGTGCCAGCAGTTACTCGGGGGCCTCATGGACCTACGAGCAGTACTTC. This encodes CASSYSGASWTYEQYF. V and J are TRBV6-5 and TRBJ2-7; D possibly corresponds to TRBD1 (6 bases). The germline V gene has CDR1 MNHEY and CDR2 SVGAGI. The CDR3 totals 16 residues. Between the trimmed V and J ends, which lost 0 bases and 2 bases, there was a span of 14 bases.

The CDR3 is CAWKGGAYNEQFF. The CDR3 DNA sequence: TGTGCCTGGAAAGGGGGCGCGTACAATGAGCAGTTCTTC. The chain couples TRBV30 to TRBJ2-1, with 7 bases lining up with TRBD1. This CDR3 has 13 amino acids. CDR1 and CDR2 from the germline V gene are GTSNPN and SVGIG (reference sequence). The V gene end was trimmed by 4 bases and the J gene end by 4 bases; junction bases not matched to a gene: 4.

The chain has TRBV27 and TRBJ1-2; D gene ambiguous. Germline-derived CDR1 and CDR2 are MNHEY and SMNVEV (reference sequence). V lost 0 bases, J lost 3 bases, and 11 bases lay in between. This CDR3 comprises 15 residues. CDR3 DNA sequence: TGTGCCAGCAGTTTATCCGGCCACCCATACTATGGCTACACCTTC. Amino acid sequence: CASSLSGHPYYGYTF.

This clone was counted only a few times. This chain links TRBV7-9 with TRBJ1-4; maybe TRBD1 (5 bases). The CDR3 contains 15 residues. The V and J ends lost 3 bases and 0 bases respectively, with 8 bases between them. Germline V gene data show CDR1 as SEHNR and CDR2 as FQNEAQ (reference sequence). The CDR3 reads CASSLEDTTNEKLFF. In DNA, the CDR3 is TGTGCCAGCAGCTTGGAGGACACAACTAATGAAAAACTGTTTTTT.

The CDR3 coding sequence is TGCAGCGCCTGGACAGGGAGCTCCTACAATGAGCAGTTCTTC. Translated, it gives CSAWTGSSYNEQFF. This chain links TRBV29-1 with TRBJ2-1; 8 nucleotides line up with TRBD1. CDR3 size: 14 residues. Germline values: CDR1 SQVTM, CDR2 ANQGSEA. The V and J ends lost 7 bases and 0 bases, in that order; junction bases with no gene match: 5.

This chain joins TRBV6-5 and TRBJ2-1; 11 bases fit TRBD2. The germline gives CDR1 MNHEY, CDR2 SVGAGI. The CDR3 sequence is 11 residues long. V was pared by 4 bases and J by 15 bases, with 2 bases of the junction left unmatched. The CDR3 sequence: CASSSSGRRFF. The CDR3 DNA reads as TGTGCCAGCAGTTCTAGCGGGAGGAGGTTCTTC.

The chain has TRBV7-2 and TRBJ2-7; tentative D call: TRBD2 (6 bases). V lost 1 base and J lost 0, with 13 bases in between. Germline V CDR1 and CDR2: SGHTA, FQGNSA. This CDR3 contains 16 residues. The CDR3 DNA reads TGTGCCAGCAGCTTAGTTTCTAGCGCAAGCTCCTACGAGCAGTACTTC. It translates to CASSLVSSASSYEQYF. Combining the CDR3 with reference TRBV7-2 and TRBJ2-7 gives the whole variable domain GAGVSQSPSNKVTEKGKDVELRCDPISGHTALYWYRQSLGQGLEFLIYFQGNSAPDKSGLPSDRFSAERTGGSVSTLTIQRTQQEDSAVYLCASSLVSSASSYEQYFGPGTRLTVT.

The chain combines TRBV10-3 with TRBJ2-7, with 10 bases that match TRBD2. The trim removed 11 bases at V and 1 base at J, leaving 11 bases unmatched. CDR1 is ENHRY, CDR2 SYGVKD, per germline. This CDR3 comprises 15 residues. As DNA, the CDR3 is TGTGCCGTTCTAATGACTAGCGGGCCTTCCTACGAGCAGTACTTC. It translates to CAVLMTSGPSYEQYF.

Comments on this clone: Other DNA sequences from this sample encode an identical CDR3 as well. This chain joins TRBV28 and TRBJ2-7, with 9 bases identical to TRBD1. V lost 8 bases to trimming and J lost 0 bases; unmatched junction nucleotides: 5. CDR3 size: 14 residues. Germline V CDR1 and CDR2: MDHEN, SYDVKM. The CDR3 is CASSLGQGSYEQYF. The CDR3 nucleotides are TGTGCCAGCTCCCTGGGACAGGGCTCCTACGAGCAGTACTTC.

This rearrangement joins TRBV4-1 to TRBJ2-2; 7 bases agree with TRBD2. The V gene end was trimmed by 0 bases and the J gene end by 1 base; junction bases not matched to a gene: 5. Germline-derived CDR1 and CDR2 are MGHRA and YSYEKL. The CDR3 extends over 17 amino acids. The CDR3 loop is CASSQERGRRNTGELFF. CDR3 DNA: TGCGCCAGCAGCCAAGAACGCGGGAGACGGAACACCGGGGAGCTGTTTTTT.

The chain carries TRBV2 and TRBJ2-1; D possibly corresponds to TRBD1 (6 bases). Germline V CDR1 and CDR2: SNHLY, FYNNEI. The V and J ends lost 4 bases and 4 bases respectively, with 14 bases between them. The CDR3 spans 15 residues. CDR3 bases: TGTGCCAGCAGTGTTGAAGGGGGAAGGTACAATGAGCAGTTCTTC. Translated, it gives CASSVEGGRYNEQFF.

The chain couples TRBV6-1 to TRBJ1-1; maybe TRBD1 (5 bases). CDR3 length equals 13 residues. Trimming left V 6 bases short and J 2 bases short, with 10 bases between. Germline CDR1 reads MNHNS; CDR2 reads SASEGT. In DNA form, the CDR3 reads TGTGCCAGCAGAGCAGGGCAAAACACTGAAGCTTTCTTT. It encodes CASRAGQNTEAFF.

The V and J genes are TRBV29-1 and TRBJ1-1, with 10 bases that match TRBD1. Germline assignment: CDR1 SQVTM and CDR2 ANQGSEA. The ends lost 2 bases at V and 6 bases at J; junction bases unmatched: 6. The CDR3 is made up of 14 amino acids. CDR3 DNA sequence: TGCAGCGTTGAACGGGACAGGGGTTACCCTGAAGCTTTCTTT. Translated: CSVERDRGYPEAFF.

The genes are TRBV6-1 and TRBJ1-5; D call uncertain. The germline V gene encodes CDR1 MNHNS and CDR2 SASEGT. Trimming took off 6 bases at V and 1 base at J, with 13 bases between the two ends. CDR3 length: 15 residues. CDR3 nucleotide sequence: TGTGCCAGCAGCACAGAGGTGCAAAGCAATCAGCCCCAGCATTTT. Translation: CASSTEVQSNQPQHF.

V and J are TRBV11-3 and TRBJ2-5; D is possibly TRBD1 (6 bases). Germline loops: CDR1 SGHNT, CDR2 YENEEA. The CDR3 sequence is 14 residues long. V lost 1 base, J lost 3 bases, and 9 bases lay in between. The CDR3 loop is CASSLGAGEETQYF. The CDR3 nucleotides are TGTGCCAGCAGCTTAGGTGCAGGGGAAGAGACCCAGTACTTC. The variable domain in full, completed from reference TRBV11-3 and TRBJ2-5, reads EAGVVQSPRYKIIEKKQPVAFWCNPISGHNTLYWYLQNLGQGPELLIRYENEEAVDDSQLPKDRFSAERLKGVDSTLKIQPAELGDSAVYLCASSLGAGEETQYFGPGTRLLVL.

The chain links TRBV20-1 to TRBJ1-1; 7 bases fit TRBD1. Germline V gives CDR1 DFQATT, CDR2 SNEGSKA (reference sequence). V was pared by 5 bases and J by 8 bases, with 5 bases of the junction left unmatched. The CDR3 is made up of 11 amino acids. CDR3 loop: CSAVPTGEAFF. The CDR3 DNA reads TGCAGTGCTGTGCCGACAGGGGAAGCTTTCTTT.

The CDR3 spells CASSQMGQGETGELFF. The CDR3 DNA reads TGTGCCAGCAGCCAGATGGGACAGGGAGAAACCGGGGAGCTGTTTTTT. The chain combines TRBV5-4 with TRBJ2-2; TRBD1 matches at 9 bases. V trimming: 4 bases; J trimming: 5 bases; junction bases outside the gene matches: 9. The CDR3 extends over 16 amino acids. Germline lookup yields CDR1 SGHNT and CDR2 YYREEE (reference sequence).

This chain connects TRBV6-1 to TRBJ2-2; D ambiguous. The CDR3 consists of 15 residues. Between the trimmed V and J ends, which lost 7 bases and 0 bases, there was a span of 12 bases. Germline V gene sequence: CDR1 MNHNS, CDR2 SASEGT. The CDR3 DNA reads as TGTGCCAGCAATCCTTTCCAGGCGAACACCGGGGAGCTGTTTTTT. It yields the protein CASNPFQANTGELFF.

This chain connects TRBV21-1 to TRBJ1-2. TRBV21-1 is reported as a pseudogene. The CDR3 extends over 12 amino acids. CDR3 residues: CASTRQTHGYTF. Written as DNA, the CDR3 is TGTGCCAGCACCCGGCAAACTCATGGCTACACCTTC.

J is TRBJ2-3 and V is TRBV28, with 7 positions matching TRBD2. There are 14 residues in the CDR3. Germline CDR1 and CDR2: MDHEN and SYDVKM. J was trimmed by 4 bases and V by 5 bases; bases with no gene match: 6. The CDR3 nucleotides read TGTGCCAGCAGTCGGGACTATCGCCCAGATACGCAGTATTTT. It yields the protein CASSRDYRPDTQYF.

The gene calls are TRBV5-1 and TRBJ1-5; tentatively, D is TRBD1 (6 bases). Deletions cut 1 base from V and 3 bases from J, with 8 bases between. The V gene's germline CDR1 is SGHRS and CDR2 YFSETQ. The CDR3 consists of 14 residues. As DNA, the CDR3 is TGCGCCAGCAGCTTGTCGGGGGCCAATCAGCCCCAGCATTTT. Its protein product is CASSLSGANQPQHF. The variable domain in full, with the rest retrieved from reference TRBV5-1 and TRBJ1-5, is KAGVTQTPRYLIKTRGQQVTLSCSPISGHRSVSWYQQTPGQGLQFLFEYFSETQRNKGNFPGRFSGRQFSNSRSEMNVSTLELGDSALYLCASSLSGANQPQHFGDGTRLSIL.

This CDR3 reads CASSLDGTSDYEQYF. In DNA, the CDR3 is TGCGCCAGCAGCTTGGATGGGACTAGCGACTACGAGCAGTACTTC. The V call is TRBV5-1, the J call TRBJ2-7; TRBD2 matches at 10 bases. The length of the CDR3 is 15 residues. Germline CDR1 is SGHRS and CDR2 is YFSETQ. Trimming cost V 0 bases and J 3 bases; bases outside gene matches: 3.

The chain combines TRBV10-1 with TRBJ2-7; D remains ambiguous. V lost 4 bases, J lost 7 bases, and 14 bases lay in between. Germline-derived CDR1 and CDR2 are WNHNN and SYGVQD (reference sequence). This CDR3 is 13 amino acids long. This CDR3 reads CASSGSRAGEQYF. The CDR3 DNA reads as TGCGCCAGCAGTGGGTCCCGGGCCGGGGAGCAGTACTTC.

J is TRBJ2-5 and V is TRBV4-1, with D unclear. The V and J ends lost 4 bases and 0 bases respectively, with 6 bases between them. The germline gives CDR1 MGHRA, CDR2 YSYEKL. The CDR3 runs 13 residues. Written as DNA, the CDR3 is TGCGCCAGCAGCCGAGCGAACCAAGAGACCCAGTACTTC. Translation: CASSRANQETQYF.